These 26 T cell receptor beta chains share one sample of origin, sequenced in a study of cytomegalovirus exposure and HLA in healthy donors. PCR involved 60 Vbeta and 13 Jbeta primers. Data came from immunoSEQ multiplex PCR; TCRdb stores just in-frame clones and leaves some out. The table lists about 170,000 clones, 80% of them singletons. Sequencing input: PBMCs. The origin of the receptors is a male donor in good health and CMV-seronegative.

The chain uses TRBV7-9 and TRBJ2-5; D call uncertain. The closer fit of TRBJ2-7 to the DNA end suggests the J call may be wrong. The CDR3 spans 13 residues. Per the germline V gene, CDR1 is SEHNR and CDR2 is FQNEAQ (reference sequence). The CDR3 bases are TGTGCCAGCAGCTTACAGATAAACTACGAGCAGTACTTC. Translating gives CASSLQINYEQYF.

The chain uses TRBV5-6 and TRBJ1-2; D gene ambiguous. V dropped 0 bases and J dropped 4 bases, with 10 bases sitting between them. The CDR3 runs 14 residues. Germline values: CDR1 SGHDT, CDR2 YYEEEE. CDR3 loop: CASSLDGRGYGYTF. In nucleotides, the CDR3 is TGTGCCAGCAGCTTGGACGGACGGGGCTATGGCTACACCTTC.

The chain links TRBV30 to TRBJ1-1, with D possibly TRBD1 on 6 matching bases. The CDR3 spans 13 residues. V dropped 5 bases and J dropped 2 bases, with 12 bases sitting between them. Germline V gene data show CDR1 as GTSNPN and CDR2 as SVGIG (reference sequence). The CDR3: CAWENRVNTEAFF. The CDR3, as DNA: TGTGCCTGGGAGAACAGGGTCAACACTGAAGCTTTCTTT.

This sequence joins TRBV6-4 and TRBJ1-2, with unresolved D. Deletions cut 0 bases from V and 9 bases from J, with 14 bases between. CDR1 and CDR2 from the germline V gene are MRHNA and SNTAGT. The CDR3 contains 14 residues. The CDR3 nucleotides are TGTGCCAGCAGTGACTCAGTCTTTAGAGGGAGCTACACCTTC. Protein: CASSDSVFRGSYTF.

The chain joins TRBV11-2 to TRBJ1-2; the D gene is possibly TRBD1 (5 bases). Germline loops: CDR1 SGHAT, CDR2 FQNNGV. This CDR3 contains 13 residues. The germline V and J ends were trimmed by 2 bases and 7 bases, with 11 bases remaining between them. For the CDR3, the DNA is TGTGCCAGCAGCTTACAGGGTTTTTCTGGCTACACCTTC. It specifies CASSLQGFSGYTF.

V gene TRBV6-5 combines with J gene TRBJ2-2, with 9 nucleotides matching TRBD2. This CDR3 contains 16 residues. V was pared by 2 bases and J by 13 bases, with 14 bases of the junction left unmatched. Germline assignment: CDR1 MNHEY and CDR2 SVGAGI. DNA of the CDR3: TGTGCCAGCAGTTACGCCGCGCTAGCGGGGCCAACGGGGCTGTTTTTT. Translation: CASSYAALAGPTGLFF.

This chain links TRBV18 with TRBJ1-2; D unresolved. This CDR3 is 14 amino acids long. From germline, CDR1 is KGHSH and CDR2 LQKENI. Trimming took off 3 bases at V and 5 bases at J, with 13 bases between the two ends. CDR3 nucleotides: TGTGCCAGCTCACCCGGACGGGGTTTTTATGGCTACACCTTC. Its translation: CASSPGRGFYGYTF.

In this sample, this clone turned up a few times. The chain carries TRBV11-2 and TRBJ1-1; TRBD1 is a possible D gene (6 bases). This CDR3 is 13 amino acids long. Trimming removed 1 base from V and 7 bases from J, with 10 bases in between. Germline V gives CDR1 SGHAT, CDR2 FQNNGV. As DNA, the CDR3 is TGTGCCAGCAGCTTAGCCCTGGACAGTGAAGCTTTCTTT. This sequence encodes CASSLALDSEAFF.

The chain carries TRBV6-5 and TRBJ1-1; D gene unclear. The CDR3 is 13 residues long. The ends were cut back, 6 bases at V and 1 base at J, with 9 bases in the middle. From germline, CDR1 is MNHEY and CDR2 SVGAGI. CDR3 sequence reads: CASRPPGNTEAFF. The CDR3 bases are TGTGCCAGCAGACCCCCAGGGAACACTGAAGCTTTCTTT.

This clone was recorded a few times. J is TRBJ1-1 and V is TRBV30, with TRBD1 matching 7 bases. This CDR3 comprises 12 residues. Per the germline V gene, CDR1 is GTSNPN and CDR2 is SVGIG (reference sequence). V trimming: 4 bases; J trimming: 5 bases; junction bases outside the gene matches: 4. The CDR3 bases are TGTGCCTGGAACAGGGGAGGTACTGAAGCTTTCTTT. This sequence encodes CAWNRGGTEAFF.

The V and J genes are TRBV10-3 and TRBJ1-2; TRBD1 agrees at 7 bases. The CDR3 is 14 residues long. Germline lookup yields CDR1 ENHRY and CDR2 SYGVKD. The trim removed 3 bases at V and 2 bases at J, leaving 3 bases unmatched. The CDR3 region has the DNA TGTGCCATCAGTGAAGTACAGGGGAACTATGGCTACACCTTC. Its translation is CAISEVQGNYGYTF.

V is TRBV9 and J is TRBJ2-2; 14 bases map to TRBD2. V shed 4 bases and J 7 bases; nucleotides not matched to a gene: 6. The germline gives CDR1 SGDLS, CDR2 YYNGEE. This CDR3 is 16 amino acids long. CDR3 residues: CASSRLAGGPDGELFF. CDR3 nucleotides: TGTGCCAGCAGCAGACTAGCGGGGGGGCCTGACGGGGAGCTGTTTTTT.

There are a few counts of this clone. The J gene is TRBJ1-4, the V gene TRBV5-1; 8 bases are a match to TRBD1. CDR1 and CDR2 (germline): SGHRS, YFSETQ. The CDR3 extends over 16 amino acids. V lost 0 bases, J lost 8 bases, and 9 bases stayed unmatched. The CDR3 nucleotides are TGCGCCAGCAGCTTGGGGGTGGACAGGGTTGGAGAAAAACTGTTTTTT. Amino acids: CASSLGVDRVGEKLFF.

The rearrangement links TRBV29-1 to TRBJ2-2, with 12 bases matching TRBD2. The CDR3 length is 15 residues. Germline V CDR1 and CDR2: SQVTM, ANQGSEA. The ends lost 4 bases at V and 4 bases at J; junction bases unmatched: 4. The CDR3 sequence: CSVAGLAGSTGELFF. The CDR3, as DNA: TGCAGCGTTGCGGGACTAGCGGGTTCCACCGGGGAGCTGTTTTTT.

The chain recombines TRBV15 with TRBJ1-1; D not resolved. V was shortened by 1 base and J by 0 bases, with 6 bases between the two germline ends. Germline V gene data show CDR1 as LNHNV and CDR2 as YYDKDF (reference sequence). The CDR3 loop spans 14 amino acids. The CDR3 region is CATSRGTVNTEAFF. CDR3 nucleotides: TGTGCCACCAGCAGAGGTACAGTGAACACTGAAGCTTTCTTT. The full variable domain, in which reference TRBV15 and TRBJ1-1 provide the parts outside the CDR3, is DAMVIQNPRYQVTQFGKPVTLSCSQTLNHNVMYWYQQKSSQAPKLLFHYYDKDFNNEADTPDNFQSRRPNTSFCFLDIRSPGLGDTAMYLCATSRGTVNTEAFFGQGTRLTVV.

This clone was counted between two and nine times. The V call is TRBV9, the J call TRBJ2-5, with D maybe TRBD1 (6 bases). Germline values: CDR1 SGDLS, CDR2 YYNGEE. The CDR3 loop spans 13 amino acids. Deletions cut 3 bases from V and 1 base from J, with 7 bases between. This CDR3 reads CASSEDSQETQYF. CDR3 nucleotide sequence: TGTGCCAGCAGCGAGGACAGCCAAGAGACCCAGTACTTC. The full variable domain, rest sourced from reference TRBV9 and TRBJ2-5, is DSGVTQTPKHLITATGQRVTLRCSPRSGDLSVYWYQQSLDQGLQFLIQYYNGEERAKGNILERFSAQQFPDLHSELNLSSLELGDSALYFCASSEDSQETQYFGPGTRLLVL.

This clone was observed a handful of times. The rearrangement uses TRBV6-6 and TRBJ1-1; tentative D call: TRBD1 (5 bases). Germline V gene lookup returns CDR1 MNHNY and CDR2 SVGAGI (reference sequence). This CDR3 comprises 14 residues. Between the trimmed V and J ends, which lost 6 bases and 3 bases, there was a span of 14 bases. The CDR3 nucleotides are TGTGCCAGCAGGGCTGGACAAAAGGACACTGAAGCTTTCTTT. Protein sequence: CASRAGQKDTEAFF.

This clone has more than one count but fewer than ten. The chain couples TRBV11-2 to TRBJ2-7; D unresolved. V shed 5 bases and J shed 3 bases, with 14 bases lying between them. CDR3 length: 14 amino acids. The germline V gene has CDR1 SGHAT and CDR2 FQNNGV. CDR3 loop: CASSPQPGDYEQYF. In nucleotides, the CDR3 is TGTGCCAGCAGCCCCCAGCCAGGCGACTACGAGCAGTACTTC.

The chain recombines TRBV4-3 with TRBJ1-1, with D maybe TRBD1 (6 bases). The CDR3 is made up of 14 amino acids. CDR1 and CDR2 from the germline V gene are LGHNA and YSLEER. V gave up 4 bases and J gave up 1 base, with 10 bases separating them. The CDR3 bases are TGCGCCAGCAGCCCGGGCAGGGGGAACACTGAAGCTTTCTTT. Its translation is CASSPGRGNTEAFF.

About this clone: Its ends do not fully match the called genes, so a read error is possible. This chain links TRBV15 with TRBJ2-7, with D tentatively TRBD1 (7 bases). Germline V CDR1 and CDR2: LNHNV, YYDKDF (reference sequence). The CDR3 has 14 residues. The CDR3 sequence: CAASRGDSTYEQYF. DNA of the CDR3: TGTGCCGCCAGCAGGGGGGACTCAACCTACGAGCAGTACTTC.

This chain links TRBV12-5 with TRBJ2-5; D possibly corresponds to TRBD2 (6 bases). Germline assignment: CDR1 LGHNT and CDR2 FRNRAP. V gave up 6 bases and J gave up 3 bases, with 14 bases separating them. The CDR3 is 14 amino acids. CDR3: CASGPTSREETQYF. CDR3 nucleotide sequence: TGTGCTAGTGGCCCTACTAGCCGTGAAGAGACCCAGTACTTC. The whole variable domain, filled in from reference TRBV12-5 and TRBJ2-5, reads DARVTQTPRHKVTEMGQEVTMRCQPILGHNTVFWYRQTMMQGLELLAYFRNRAPLDDSGMPKDRFSAEMPDATLATLKIQPSEPRDSAVYFCASGPTSREETQYFGPGTRLLVL.

The rearrangement joins TRBV9 to TRBJ2-1; 8 nucleotides align to TRBD2. The V gene end was trimmed by 6 bases and the J gene end by 5 bases; junction bases not matched to a gene: 7. The CDR3 covers 14 residues. In germline, CDR1 is SGDLS, CDR2 YYNGEE. The CDR3 region is CASTGGALHNEQFF. CDR3 DNA sequence: TGTGCCAGCACCGGGGGGGCCCTACACAATGAGCAGTTCTTC.

J is TRBJ1-2 and V is TRBV28; TRBD1 is a possible D gene (5 bases). Germline V CDR1 and CDR2: MDHEN, SYDVKM. There are 14 residues in the CDR3. Trimming cost V 10 bases and J 4 bases, with 19 bases left between them. CDR3 loop: CATRAVLVIYGYTF. The DNA for the CDR3 is TGTGCCACCAGGGCGGTGTTGGTCATCTATGGCTACACCTTC.

This rearrangement joins TRBV5-6 to TRBJ2-5; D may be TRBD1 (6 bases). Germline V gene lookup returns CDR1 SGHDT and CDR2 YYEEEE. V gave up 0 bases and J gave up 4 bases, with 13 bases separating them. The CDR3 loop spans 15 amino acids. The CDR3 loop is CASSLVLGAGETQYF. The DNA for the CDR3 is TGTGCCAGCAGCTTGGTCCTGGGGGCCGGAGAGACCCAGTACTTC.

This chain links TRBV7-9 with TRBJ1-1; D remains unclear. The CDR3 runs to 12 residues. V lost 3 bases and J lost 1, with 3 bases in between. CDR1 and CDR2 from the germline V gene are SEHNR and FQNEAQ (reference sequence). This chain's CDR3 is CASSFRNTEAFF. Written as DNA, the CDR3 is TGTGCCAGCAGCTTTAGGAACACTGAAGCTTTCTTT. Based on the CDR3 plus reference TRBV7-9 and TRBJ1-1, the full variable domain is DTGVSQNPRHKITKRGQNVTFRCDPISEHNRLYWYRQTLGQGPEFLTYFQNEAQLEKSRLLSDRFSAERPKGSFSTLEIQRTEQGDSAMYLCASSFRNTEAFFGQGTRLTVV.

The V call is TRBV6-1, the J call TRBJ2-2; D perhaps matches TRBD2 (7 bases). The length of the CDR3 is 15 residues. The V and J ends lost 11 bases and 4 bases respectively, with 20 bases between them. Germline V CDR1 and CDR2: MNHNS, SASEGT. CDR3 amino acids: CAAGGRPRGTGELFF. Here the CDR3 DNA reads TGTGCCGCCGGGGGGCGACCCCGAGGCACCGGGGAGCTGTTTTTT.